The 4 T cell receptor beta chains reported below all come from one sample, sequenced in a study of T cell responses to AZD1222 COVID-19 vaccine (dated by TCRdb to the early 2020s). What the time point label conveys for this sample: baseline before first vaccination. The library was obtained by the immunoSEQ multiplex PCR assay. In its TCRdb copy, this immuneACCESS table keeps in-frame sequences only and misses some clones. Where compared with another copy, unresolved V genes explain less than half of these, and the others have no known cause. This sample lists 90,000 to 120,000 clones; over 90% were detected once. Together, the top ten hold 4.5% to 5% of the sample. The sample was peripheral blood, taken on day 0 of AZD1222 vaccination. Every receptor here comes from an adult in good health.

The chain couples TRBV7-6 to TRBJ1-6; 8 nucleotides agree with TRBD1. V shed 4 bases and J 5 bases; nucleotides not matched to a gene: 7. The germline CDR1 and CDR2 sequences are SGHVS and FNYEAQ. This CDR3 is 16 amino acids long. CDR3 nucleotides: TGTGCCAGCAGCTCAGGGGGCACACGGGATAATTCACCCCTCCACTTT. This translates into CASSSGGTRDNSPLHF.

The CDR3: CASSPPGTAQETQYF. CDR3 nucleotide sequence: TGTGCCAGCAGCCCCCCCGGGACAGCCCAAGAGACCCAGTACTTC. The chain has TRBV5-4 and TRBJ2-5, with TRBD1 identical over 7 bases. The germline V gene has CDR1 SGHNT and CDR2 YYREEE (reference sequence). CDR3 length: 15 residues. After removal of 4 bases from V and 1 base from J, the junction contained 7 bases not matched to a gene.

The chain links TRBV28 to TRBJ1-4, with D perhaps matching TRBD1 (5 bases). V was trimmed by 4 bases and J by 5 bases, leaving 11 bases between them. The CDR3 extends over 14 amino acids. Germline V lookup: CDR1 MDHEN, CDR2 SYDVKM. DNA of the CDR3: TGTGCCAGCAGTTCCGGGACTACGAATGAAAAACTGTTTTTT. It encodes CASSSGTTNEKLFF.

This sequence joins TRBV29-1 and TRBJ2-1, with 13 bases identical to TRBD2. Losses at the gene ends were 5 bases for V and 10 bases for J; bases not matched to a gene: 14. The CDR3 covers 16 residues. CDR1 SQVTM and CDR2 ANQGSEA come from the germline V gene. The CDR3: CSVMRRTSGRLGEQFF. The CDR3 nucleotides are TGCAGCGTTATGCGCCGGACTAGCGGGAGATTAGGGGAGCAGTTCTTC.